The 28 T cell receptor beta chains below were found in one sample sequenced in a study of lymphopenia after photon versus proton radiotherapy. The data were produced by immunoSEQ multiplex PCR, yet TCRdb's version contains in-frame clones alone and is incomplete. This table has under 70,000 clones, 80% to 95% appearing once. The starting material was peripheral blood, obtained from a patient treated with photon-based radiotherapy. The receptors were sampled from a woman in her 40s with cholangiocarcinoma.

The J gene is TRBJ1-6, the V gene TRBV5-4; 7 bases map to TRBD1. The CDR3 extends over 13 amino acids. Germline CDR1 SGHNT, CDR2 YYREEE (reference sequence). V lost 5 bases and J lost 7; bases outside the gene matches: 3. The CDR3 coding sequence is TGTGCCAGCAGGGGACAGACCAATTCACCCCTCCACTTT. It translates to CASRGQTNSPLHF.

The rearrangement joins TRBV5-1 to TRBJ2-3; maybe TRBD2 (6 bases). Germline CDR1 SGHRS, CDR2 YFSETQ. This CDR3 region has 17 residues. The germline V and J ends were trimmed by 2 bases and 4 bases, with 20 bases remaining between them. CDR3 region: CASSFLAGSSLADTQYF. The DNA of the CDR3 is TGCGCCAGCAGCTTTCTTGCGGGATCGTCCCTCGCAGATACGCAGTATTTT.

The CDR3 DNA reads TGTGCCAGCAGCCACGAAGGTAAAGGGACAGGGGAAGAGACCCAGTACTTC. It yields the protein CASSHEGKGTGEETQYF. The V gene is TRBV4-2, the J gene TRBJ2-5; TRBD1 matches at 10 bases. The CDR3 extends over 17 amino acids. V was clipped by 3 bases and J by 3 bases; unmatched bases: 10. CDR1 is LGHNA and CDR2 is YNFKEQ in the germline V gene.

This clone was counted once. The junction differs from germline at one of its ends, possibly a read error. The chain couples TRBV7-2 to TRBJ2-1, with D hard to call. CDR3 length: 13 amino acids. The germline CDR1 and CDR2 sequences are SGHTA and FQGNSA. The CDR3 nucleotides are TGTGCCAGCAGCTTGGGCGAGTACAGTGAGCAGTTCTTC. It translates to CASSLGEYSEQFF.

The chain has TRBV7-3 and TRBJ2-2; D remains ambiguous. Looked up from germline, CDR1 is SGHTA and CDR2 is FQGTGA. There are 13 residues in the CDR3. V shed 1 base and J shed 5 bases, with 5 bases lying between them. CDR3 coding DNA: TGTGCCAGCAGCTTAATGGGGACCGGGGAGCTGTTTTTT. Protein product: CASSLMGTGELFF.

J is TRBJ2-5 and V is TRBV25-1; D unresolved. Germline V gives CDR1 MGHDK, CDR2 SYGVNS. Trimming stripped 4 bases from V and 0 bases from J, with 9 bases between. This CDR3 has 14 residues. CDR3 in amino acids: CASSVRGNQETQYF. In nucleotides, the CDR3 is TGTGCCAGCAGTGTAAGAGGCAACCAAGAGACCCAGTACTTC.

The rearrangement uses TRBV29-1 and TRBJ1-1; 12 positions agree with TRBD1. Germline assignment: CDR1 SQVTM and CDR2 ANQGSEA. This CDR3 spans 13 amino acids. Trimming at V came to 0 bases and at J to 9 bases, leaving 2 bases not matched to a gene. The CDR3 loop is CSVEERDRGQAFF. For the CDR3, the DNA is TGCAGCGTTGAAGAACGGGACAGGGGGCAAGCTTTCTTT.

The chain combines TRBV7-6 with TRBJ2-5; 7 bases line up with TRBD2. This CDR3 has 17 amino acids. The V segment lost 8 bases and the J segment 9 bases; nucleotides outside the gene matches: 24. CDR1 SGHVS and CDR2 FNYEAQ come from the germline V gene. The CDR3 sequence is CASFHGPRASGGSAQYF. CDR3 in DNA: TGTGCCAGCTTTCACGGTCCGAGGGCTAGCGGTGGATCGGCCCAGTACTTC.

The rearrangement links TRBV6-1 to TRBJ2-3, with D uncertain. The V end lost 3 bases, the J end lost 2 bases, and 9 bases lay between the germline ends. The germline gives CDR1 MNHNS, CDR2 SASEGT. The CDR3 runs 14 residues. The CDR3 DNA is TGTGCCAGCAGTGAGGCAGAAAACACAGATACGCAGTATTTT. This translates into CASSEAENTDTQYF.

The CDR3: CASSFRPLGEVTDTQYF. The DNA of the CDR3 is TGCGCCAGCAGCTTTCGCCCGCTAGGGGAAGTGACAGATACGCAGTATTTT. The chain carries TRBV5-1 and TRBJ2-3; tentatively, D is TRBD1 (5 bases). V lost 2 bases to trimming and J lost 3 bases, with 19 bases between them. Germline-derived CDR1 and CDR2 are SGHRS and YFSETQ. This CDR3 spans 17 amino acids. Using reference TRBV5-1 and TRBJ2-3 for the parts outside the CDR3, the full variable domain is KAGVTQTPRYLIKTRGQQVTLSCSPISGHRSVSWYQQTPGQGLQFLFEYFSETQRNKGNFPGRFSGRQFSNSRSEMNVSTLELGDSALYLCASSFRPLGEVTDTQYFGPGTRLTVL.

This chain uses TRBV5-1 with TRBJ2-5, with TRBD1 matching over 7 bases. Germline V gene lookup returns CDR1 SGHRS and CDR2 YFSETQ. The ends lost 2 bases at V and 3 bases at J; junction bases unmatched: 1. The CDR3 totals 13 residues. The chain's CDR3 is CASSFGTEETQYF. CDR3 coding DNA: TGCGCCAGCAGCTTCGGGACAGAAGAGACCCAGTACTTC.

In this sample, this clone turned up once. This chain joins TRBV7-9 and TRBJ1-5; D is perhaps TRBD1 (5 bases). CDR3 size: 16 residues. In germline, CDR1 is SEHNR, CDR2 FQNEAQ (reference sequence). V was cut by 5 bases and J by 5 bases, with 19 bases left in between. The CDR3 DNA sequence: TGTGCCAGCAGCCCGTTTAACGAGGGGCCGCATCAGCCCCAGCATTTT. Protein: CASSPFNEGPHQPQHF.

This chain links TRBV6-5 with TRBJ2-3; 8 nucleotides line up with TRBD2. V trimming: 5 bases; J trimming: 0 bases; junction bases outside the gene matches: 1. Germline values: CDR1 MNHEY, CDR2 SVGAGI. This CDR3 is built from 14 residues. CDR3 region: CASSAGGSTDTQYF. CDR3 in DNA: TGTGCCAGCAGTGCGGGGGGAAGCACAGATACGCAGTATTTT.

The rearrangement joins TRBV11-1 to TRBJ2-3, with D perhaps matching TRBD1 (7 bases). The CDR3 contains 15 residues. Germline assignment: CDR1 SGHAT and CDR2 FQDESV (reference sequence). With 5 bases removed from V and 0 bases from J, the gap between germline ends came to 12 bases. The CDR3 spells CASSGQGGSTDTQYF. CDR3 coding DNA: TGTGCCAGCAGCGGTCAGGGGGGTAGCACAGATACGCAGTATTTT. The full variable domain, in which reference TRBV11-1 and TRBJ2-3 provide the parts outside the CDR3, is EAEVAQSPRYKITEKSQAVAFWCDPISGHATLYWYRQILGQGPELLVQFQDESVVDDSQLPKDRFSAERLKGVDSTLKIQPAELGDSAMYLCASSGQGGSTDTQYFGPGTRLTVL.

V gene TRBV5-4 combines with J gene TRBJ2-2; D may be TRBD1 (6 bases). The CDR3 runs to 14 residues. Germline loops: CDR1 SGHNT, CDR2 YYREEE (reference sequence). V lost 3 bases, J lost 6 bases, and 12 bases lay in between. The DNA of the CDR3 is TGTGCCAGCAGCTCCACCAGGGGAGCCGGGGAGCTGTTTTTT. Residues: CASSSTRGAGELFF. The full variable domain, rest sourced from reference TRBV5-4 and TRBJ2-2, is ETGVTQSPTHLIKTRGQQVTLRCSSQSGHNTVSWYQQALGQGPQFIFQYYREEENGRGNFPPRFSGLQFPNYSSELNVNALELDDSALYLCASSSTRGAGELFFGEGSRLTVL.

V gene TRBV11-2 combines with J gene TRBJ2-3; D gene ambiguous. Trimming took off 4 bases at V and 2 bases at J, with 7 bases between the two ends. Germline CDR1 SGHAT, CDR2 FQNNGV. The CDR3 is 13 residues long. CDR3 in amino acids: CASSWINTDTQYF. The CDR3 DNA is TGTGCCAGCAGCTGGATAAACACAGATACGCAGTATTTT.

This rearrangement joins TRBV28 to TRBJ2-2; 8 positions match TRBD1. Trimming cost V 3 bases and J 2 bases; bases outside gene matches: 2. The length of the CDR3 is 15 residues. CDR1 and CDR2 from the germline V gene are MDHEN and SYDVKM. This chain's CDR3 is CASSFQGANTGELFF. In DNA, the CDR3 is TGTGCCAGCAGTTTTCAGGGGGCAAACACCGGGGAGCTGTTTTTT.

This chain links TRBV19 with TRBJ1-2; 7 bases match TRBD1. There are 13 residues in the CDR3. Germline V CDR1 and CDR2: LNHDA, SQIVND (reference sequence). V shed 5 bases and J 7 bases; nucleotides not matched to a gene: 7. For the CDR3, the DNA is TGTGCCAGTAGTCAAGACAGGGCAAGTGGCTACACCTTC. Amino acid sequence: CASSQDRASGYTF. The entire variable domain, with the rest obtained from reference TRBV19 and TRBJ1-2, is as follows: DGGITQSPKYLFRKEGQNVTLSCEQNLNHDAMYWYRQDPGQGLRLIYYSQIVNDFQKGDIAEGYSVSREKKESFPLTVTSAQKNPTAFYLCASSQDRASGYTFGSGTRLTVV.

CDR3 in DNA: TGTGCCAGCAGCGCCCGAGGGGGCAAGGAACTGTTTTTT. Amino acids: CASSARGGKELFF. The chain joins TRBV7-2 to TRBJ1-4, with 7 positions matching TRBD1. The CDR3 extends over 13 amino acids. The junction had 9 bases not matched to a gene; V was cut back by 5 bases and J by 12 bases. Germline V CDR1 and CDR2: SGHTA, FQGNSA.

The gene calls are TRBV2 and TRBJ1-6, with 8 bases lining up with TRBD1. V lost 8 bases to trimming and J lost 1 base; unmatched junction nucleotides: 4. Germline loops: CDR1 SNHLY, CDR2 FYNNEI. The CDR3 is made up of 15 amino acids. The CDR3 DNA reads as TGTGCCAGCCAAAACAGGGGGTCCTATAATTCACCCCTCCACTTT. Residues: CASQNRGSYNSPLHF. Supplemented by reference TRBV2 and TRBJ1-6, the full variable domain reads EPEVTQTPSHQVTQMGQEVILRCVPISNHLYFYWYRQILGQKVEFLVSFYNNEISEKSEIFDDQFSVERPDGSNFTLKIRSTKLEDSAMYFCASQNRGSYNSPLHFGNGTRLTVT.

The genes are TRBV19 and TRBJ2-5; 14 bases are shared with TRBD2. The V gene's germline CDR1 is LNHDA and CDR2 SQIVND (reference sequence). With V trimmed by 4 bases and J by 5 bases, 6 bases remained unmatched. The CDR3 contains 16 residues. This CDR3 is CASSRLAGGPVETQYF. The CDR3 region has the DNA TGTGCCAGTAGTAGACTAGCGGGAGGGCCGGTGGAGACCCAGTACTTC.

The chain is built from TRBV5-6 and TRBJ1-1, with TRBD1 identical over 7 bases. Germline trimming cut 6 bases from V and 0 bases from J; bases unmatched to any gene: 2. Germline V gene lookup returns CDR1 SGHDT and CDR2 YYEEEE. This CDR3 region has 13 residues. CDR3 residues: CASKGTVNTEAFF. CDR3 bases: TGTGCCAGCAAAGGGACAGTGAACACTGAAGCTTTCTTT.

The chain uses TRBV18 and TRBJ1-1; D call uncertain. V was clipped by 2 bases and J by 1 base, with 2 bases between them. The CDR3 runs to 12 residues. In germline, CDR1 is KGHSH, CDR2 LQKENI. The CDR3 loop is CASSPGNTEAFF. The CDR3 DNA is TGTGCCAGCTCACCAGGGAACACTGAAGCTTTCTTT.

The chain combines TRBV5-5 with TRBJ1-2; D call uncertain. Germline V gives CDR1 SGHKS, CDR2 YYEKEE (reference sequence). V lost 4 bases, J lost 6 bases, and 25 bases lay in between. The CDR3 length is 17 residues. In DNA, the CDR3 is TGTGCCAGCAGCGTCCAAGCGCGGCTGGTCACAAAGGATGGCTACACCTTC. Protein product: CASSVQARLVTKDGYTF.

The chain uses TRBV5-6 and TRBJ2-7; tentative D call: TRBD2 (5 bases). This CDR3 has 16 amino acids. Trimming removed 0 bases at V and 0 bases at J, with 13 bases between. Looked up from germline, CDR1 is SGHDT and CDR2 is YYEEEE. The CDR3 here is CASSLAPNRGSYEQYF. DNA of the CDR3: TGTGCCAGCAGCTTGGCCCCGAATCGGGGCTCCTACGAGCAGTACTTC.

V usage is TRBV6-5 and J usage is TRBJ2-1; D is perhaps TRBD1 or TRBD2 (5 bases each). V dropped 6 bases and J dropped 6 bases, with 15 bases sitting between them. Germline assignment: CDR1 MNHEY and CDR2 SVGAGI. The CDR3 covers 14 residues. The CDR3 coding sequence is TGTGCCAGCAGCCCCAGGGAAGGAGGCAATGAGCAGTTCTTC. It translates to CASSPREGGNEQFF.

The chain uses TRBV4-3 and TRBJ2-6; 11 bases fit TRBD1. CDR3 size: 18 residues. The germline V gene encodes CDR1 LGHNA and CDR2 YSLEER. With V trimmed by 1 base and J by 1 base, 3 bases remained unmatched. CDR3 amino acids: CASSQGTGGASGANVLTF. In DNA form, the CDR3 reads TGCGCCAGCAGCCAAGGGACAGGGGGCGCGTCTGGGGCCAACGTCCTGACTTTC.

The rearrangement uses TRBV28 and TRBJ2-7; D might be TRBD2 (5 bases). The CDR3 contains 12 residues. Germline lookup yields CDR1 MDHEN and CDR2 SYDVKM. The V end lost 5 bases, the J end lost 7 bases, and 12 bases lay between the germline ends. DNA of the CDR3: TGTGCCAGCAGTGGGGAGCGTGAAGAGCAGTACTTC. Protein sequence: CASSGEREEQYF.